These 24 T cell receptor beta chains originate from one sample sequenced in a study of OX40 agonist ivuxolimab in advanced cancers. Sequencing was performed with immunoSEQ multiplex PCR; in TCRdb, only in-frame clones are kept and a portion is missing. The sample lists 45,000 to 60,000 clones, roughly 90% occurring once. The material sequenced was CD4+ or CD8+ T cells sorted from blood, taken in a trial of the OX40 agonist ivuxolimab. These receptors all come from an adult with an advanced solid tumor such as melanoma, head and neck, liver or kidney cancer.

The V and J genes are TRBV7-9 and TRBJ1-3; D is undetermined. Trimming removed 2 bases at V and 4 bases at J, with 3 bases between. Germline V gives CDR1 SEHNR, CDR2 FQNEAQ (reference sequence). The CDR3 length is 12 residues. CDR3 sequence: CASSLQGNTIYF. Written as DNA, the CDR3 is TGTGCCAGCAGCTTACAAGGAAACACCATATATTTT.

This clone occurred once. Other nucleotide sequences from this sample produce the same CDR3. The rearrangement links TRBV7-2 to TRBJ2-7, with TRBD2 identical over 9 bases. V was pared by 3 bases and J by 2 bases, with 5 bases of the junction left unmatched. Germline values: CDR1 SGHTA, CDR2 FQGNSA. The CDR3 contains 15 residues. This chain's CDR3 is CASSFVLAGTYEQYF. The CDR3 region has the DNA TGTGCCAGCAGCTTCGTCCTAGCGGGAACCTACGAGCAGTACTTC.

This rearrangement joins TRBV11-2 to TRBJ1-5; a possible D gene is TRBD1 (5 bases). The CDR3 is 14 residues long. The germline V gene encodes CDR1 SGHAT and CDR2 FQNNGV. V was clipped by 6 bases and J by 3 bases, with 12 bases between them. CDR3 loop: CASRLTGVNQPQHF. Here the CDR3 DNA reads TGTGCCAGCAGACTTACAGGAGTCAATCAGCCCCAGCATTTT.

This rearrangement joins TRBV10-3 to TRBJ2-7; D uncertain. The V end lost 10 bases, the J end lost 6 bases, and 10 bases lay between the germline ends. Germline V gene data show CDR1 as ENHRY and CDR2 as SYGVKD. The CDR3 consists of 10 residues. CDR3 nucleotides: TGTGCCACCCTAGGCAGCGAGCAGTACTTC. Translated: CATLGSEQYF.

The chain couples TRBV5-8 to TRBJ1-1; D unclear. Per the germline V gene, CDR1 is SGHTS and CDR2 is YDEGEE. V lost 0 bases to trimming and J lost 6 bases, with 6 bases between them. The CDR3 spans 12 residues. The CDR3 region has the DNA TGTGCCAGCAGCTTGGGGAGGGCTGAAGCTTTCTTT. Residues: CASSLGRAEAFF.

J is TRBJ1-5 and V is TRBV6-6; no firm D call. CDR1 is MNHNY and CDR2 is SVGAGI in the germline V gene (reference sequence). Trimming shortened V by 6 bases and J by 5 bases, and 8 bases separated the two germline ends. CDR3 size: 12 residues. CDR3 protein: CASSSSHQPQHF. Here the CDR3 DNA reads TGTGCCAGCAGCTCCAGCCATCAGCCCCAGCATTTT.

CDR3 in amino acids: CASSEPFLVEQFF. CDR3 DNA: TGTGCCAGCAGTGAGCCGTTTTTGGTTGAGCAGTTCTTC. This chain links TRBV2 with TRBJ2-1; D gene ambiguous. Germline V gene data show CDR1 as SNHLY and CDR2 as FYNNEI. The V end was cut by 3 bases, the J end by 9 bases, with 12 bases between. The CDR3 extends over 13 amino acids.

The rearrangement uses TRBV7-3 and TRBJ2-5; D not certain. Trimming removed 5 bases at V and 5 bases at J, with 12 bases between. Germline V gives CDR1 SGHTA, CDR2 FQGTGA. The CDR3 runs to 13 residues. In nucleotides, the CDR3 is TGTGCCAGCAGCCTAATGGGGAAGGAGACCCAGTACTTC. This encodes CASSLMGKETQYF.

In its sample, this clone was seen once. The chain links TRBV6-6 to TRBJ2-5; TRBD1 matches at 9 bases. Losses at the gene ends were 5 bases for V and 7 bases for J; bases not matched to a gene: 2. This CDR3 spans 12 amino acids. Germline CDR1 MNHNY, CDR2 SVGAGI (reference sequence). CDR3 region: CASSTGGPTQYF. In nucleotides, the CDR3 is TGTGCCAGCAGTACAGGGGGCCCGACCCAGTACTTC.

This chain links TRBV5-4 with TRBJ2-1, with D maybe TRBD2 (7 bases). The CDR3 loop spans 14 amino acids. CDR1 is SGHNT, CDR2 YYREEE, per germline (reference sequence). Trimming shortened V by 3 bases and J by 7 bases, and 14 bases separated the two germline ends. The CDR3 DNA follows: TGTGCCAGCAGCTGGAGGGGGGGCGGAAATGAGCAGTTCTTC. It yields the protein CASSWRGGGNEQFF.

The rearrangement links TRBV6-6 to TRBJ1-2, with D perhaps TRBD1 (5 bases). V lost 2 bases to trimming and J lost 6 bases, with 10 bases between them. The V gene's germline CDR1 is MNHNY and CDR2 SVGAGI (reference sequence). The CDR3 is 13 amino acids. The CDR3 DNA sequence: TGTGCCAGCAGTTACACGGCAGGGAATGGCTACACCTTC. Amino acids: CASSYTAGNGYTF.

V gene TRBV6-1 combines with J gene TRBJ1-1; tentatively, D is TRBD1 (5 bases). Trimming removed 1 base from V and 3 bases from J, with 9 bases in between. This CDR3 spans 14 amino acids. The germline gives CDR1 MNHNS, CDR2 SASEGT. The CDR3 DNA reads TGTGCCAGCAGTGAAGGGGGGGGAGACACTGAAGCTTTCTTT. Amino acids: CASSEGGGDTEAFF.

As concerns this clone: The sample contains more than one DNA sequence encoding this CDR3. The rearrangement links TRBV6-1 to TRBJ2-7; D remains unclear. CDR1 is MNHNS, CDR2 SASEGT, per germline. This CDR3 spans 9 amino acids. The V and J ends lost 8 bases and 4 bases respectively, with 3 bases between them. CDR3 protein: CASSYEQYF. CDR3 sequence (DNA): TGTGCCAGCTCTTACGAGCAGTACTTC.

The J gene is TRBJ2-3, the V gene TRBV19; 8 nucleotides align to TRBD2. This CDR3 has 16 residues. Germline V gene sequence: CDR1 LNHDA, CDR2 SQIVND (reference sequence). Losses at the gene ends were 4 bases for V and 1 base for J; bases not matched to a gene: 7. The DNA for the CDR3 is TGTGCCAGTAGTAGTACGGGGGGGCCGGGCACAGATACGCAGTATTTT. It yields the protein CASSSTGGPGTDTQYF. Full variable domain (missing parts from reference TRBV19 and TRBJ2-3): DGGITQSPKYLFRKEGQNVTLSCEQNLNHDAMYWYRQDPGQGLRLIYYSQIVNDFQKGDIAEGYSVSREKKESFPLTVTSAQKNPTAFYLCASSSTGGPGTDTQYFGPGTRLTVL.

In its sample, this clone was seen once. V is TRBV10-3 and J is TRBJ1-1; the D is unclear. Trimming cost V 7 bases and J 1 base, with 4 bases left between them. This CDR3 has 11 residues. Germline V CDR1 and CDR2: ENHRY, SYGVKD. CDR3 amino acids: CAIKGNTEAFF. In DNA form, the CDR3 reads TGTGCCATCAAAGGGAACACTGAAGCTTTCTTT.

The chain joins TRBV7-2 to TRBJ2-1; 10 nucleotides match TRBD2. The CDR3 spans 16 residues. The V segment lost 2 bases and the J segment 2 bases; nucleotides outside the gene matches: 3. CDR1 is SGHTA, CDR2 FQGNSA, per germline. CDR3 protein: CASSLSLAGAYNEQFF. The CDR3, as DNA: TGTGCCAGCAGCTTAAGTCTAGCGGGAGCCTACAATGAGCAGTTCTTC.

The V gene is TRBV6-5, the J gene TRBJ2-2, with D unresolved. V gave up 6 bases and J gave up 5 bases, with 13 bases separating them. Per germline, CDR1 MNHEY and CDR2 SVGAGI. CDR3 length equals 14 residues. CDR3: CASSWATRTGELFF. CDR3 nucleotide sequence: TGTGCCAGCAGCTGGGCCACGAGGACCGGGGAGCTGTTTTTT.

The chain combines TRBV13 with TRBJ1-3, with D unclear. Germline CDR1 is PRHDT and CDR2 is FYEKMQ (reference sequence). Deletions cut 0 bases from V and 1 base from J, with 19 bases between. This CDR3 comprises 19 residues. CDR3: CASSLGLRRQISSGNTIYF. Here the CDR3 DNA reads TGTGCCAGCAGCTTAGGCCTCCGAAGGCAGATTTCTTCTGGAAACACCATATATTTT. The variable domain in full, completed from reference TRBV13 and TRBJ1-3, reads AAGVIQSPRHLIKEKRETATLKCYPIPRHDTVYWYQQGPGQDPQFLISFYEKMQSDKGSIPDRFSAQQFSDYHSELNMSSLELGDSALYFCASSLGLRRQISSGNTIYFGEGSWLTVV.

DNA for the CDR3: TGTGCCAGCAGTTTGGATTCGATGGATACCTACACCTTC. This sequence encodes CASSLDSMDTYTF. J is TRBJ1-2 and V is TRBV28; D not resolved. V was pared by 3 bases and J by 10 bases, with 15 bases between. The V gene's germline CDR1 is MDHEN and CDR2 SYDVKM. The CDR3 is 13 residues long.

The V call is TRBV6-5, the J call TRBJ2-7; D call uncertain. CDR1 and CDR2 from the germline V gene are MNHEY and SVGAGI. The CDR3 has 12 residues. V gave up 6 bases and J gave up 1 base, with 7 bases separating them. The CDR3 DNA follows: TGTGCCAGCAGCCTTAATTCCTACGAGCAGTACTTC. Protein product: CASSLNSYEQYF.

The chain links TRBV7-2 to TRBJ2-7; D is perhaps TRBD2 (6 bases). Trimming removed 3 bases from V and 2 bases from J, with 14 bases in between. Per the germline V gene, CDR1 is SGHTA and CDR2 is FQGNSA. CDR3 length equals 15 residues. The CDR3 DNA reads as TGTGCCAGCAGCTTTATCCCAGGGAGGACCTACGAGCAGTACTTC. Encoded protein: CASSFIPGRTYEQYF. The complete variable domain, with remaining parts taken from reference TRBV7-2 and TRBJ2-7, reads GAGVSQSPSNKVTEKGKDVELRCDPISGHTALYWYRQSLGQGLEFLIYFQGNSAPDKSGLPSDRFSAERTGGSVSTLTIQRTQQEDSAVYLCASSFIPGRTYEQYFGPGTRLTVT.

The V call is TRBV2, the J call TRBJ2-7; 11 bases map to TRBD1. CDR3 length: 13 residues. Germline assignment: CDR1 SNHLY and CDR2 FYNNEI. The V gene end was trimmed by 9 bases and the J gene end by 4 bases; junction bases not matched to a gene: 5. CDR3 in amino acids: CASGQGASYEQYF. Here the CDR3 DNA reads TGTGCCAGTGGACAGGGGGCTAGTTACGAGCAGTACTTC.

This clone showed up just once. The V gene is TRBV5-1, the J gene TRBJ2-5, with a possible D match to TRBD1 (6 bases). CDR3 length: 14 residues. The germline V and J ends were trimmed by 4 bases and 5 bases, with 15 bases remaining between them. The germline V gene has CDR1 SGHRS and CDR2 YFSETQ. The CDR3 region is CASSLGHLMETQYF. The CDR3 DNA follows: TGCGCCAGCAGCCTGGGACACCTTATGGAGACCCAGTACTTC.

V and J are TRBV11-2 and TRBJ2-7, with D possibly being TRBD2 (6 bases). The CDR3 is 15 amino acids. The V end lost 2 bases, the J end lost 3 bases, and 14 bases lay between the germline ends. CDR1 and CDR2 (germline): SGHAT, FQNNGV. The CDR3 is CASSLKSGVDYEQYF. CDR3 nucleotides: TGTGCCAGCAGCTTAAAGTCGGGAGTCGACTACGAGCAGTACTTC. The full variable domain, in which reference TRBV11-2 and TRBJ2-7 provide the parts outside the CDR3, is EAGVAQSPRYKIIEKRQSVAFWCNPISGHATLYWYQQILGQGPKLLIQFQNNGVVDDSQLPKDRFSAERLKGVDSTLKIQPAKLEDSAVYLCASSLKSGVDYEQYFGPGTRLTVT.